This TCR beta chain was recovered during a study of T cells expressing NK-cell markers. Whole-study context: It was from sorted CD3+CD56+NKG2C+, CD3+CD56+NKG2C- and CD3+CD56-NKG2C+ T cells that TCR beta repertoires came.

Reanalyzing the 5' RACE reads, TCRdb keeps one entry per CDR3 protein, without DNA. The listing contains 350,000 to 400,000 distinct CDR3 sequences. The CDR3 contains 16 residues. Looked up from germline, CDR1 is LGHDT and CDR2 is YNNKEL (reference sequence). Overall study results and limits: Top CD8+ clonotypes included the dominant CD3+CD56+NKG2C+ clonotypes in 6 or 7 donors. Certain NKG2C+ T cell clones were expanded, and their HCMV specificity remained unclear. Four of the donors also had these clonotypes leading their CD3+CD56-NKG2C+ fraction.

Comment on this clonotype: Its antigen is as yet unknown.

The source material was blood T cells: a sorted CD56 or NKG2C T cell subset, CD4+ or CD8+ T cells, or bulk PBMC T cells (not recorded which). The origin of this receptor is a woman in her 50s in good health. This rearrangement joins TRBV3-1 to TRBJ2-5; without DNA, the TCRdb call of TRBD2 cannot be checked. The CDR3 spells CASSQAGLANQETQYF.